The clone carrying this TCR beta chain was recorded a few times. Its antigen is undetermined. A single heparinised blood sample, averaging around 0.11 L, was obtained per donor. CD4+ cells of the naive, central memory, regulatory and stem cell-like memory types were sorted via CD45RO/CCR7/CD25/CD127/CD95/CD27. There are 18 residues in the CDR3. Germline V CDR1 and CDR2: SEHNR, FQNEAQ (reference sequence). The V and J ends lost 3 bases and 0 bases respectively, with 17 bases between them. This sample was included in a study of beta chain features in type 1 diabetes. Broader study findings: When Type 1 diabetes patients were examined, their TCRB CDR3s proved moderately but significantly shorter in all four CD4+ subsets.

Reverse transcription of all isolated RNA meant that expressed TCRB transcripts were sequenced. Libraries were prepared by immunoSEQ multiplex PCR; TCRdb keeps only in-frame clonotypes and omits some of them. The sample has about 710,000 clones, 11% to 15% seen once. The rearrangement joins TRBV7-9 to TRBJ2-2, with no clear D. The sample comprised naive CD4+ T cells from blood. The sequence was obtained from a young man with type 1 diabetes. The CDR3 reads CASSLTGTPAANTGELFF. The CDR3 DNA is TGTGCCAGCAGCTTGACGGGTACTCCTGCCGCGAACACCGGGGAGCTGTTTTTT.